This section outlines one T cell receptor beta chain sequence together with its context. This entry is derived from a study of blood T cell repertoires in COVID-19. Study details: Collection of acute and convalescent COVID-19 samples took place in the United States, Italy and Spain. PBMCs, B-cell-depleted T cells, or T cells provided the cDNA or gDNA that made up the material.

Per the germline V gene, CDR1 is ENHRY and CDR2 is SYGVKD. The V end was cut by 7 bases, the J end by 0 bases, with 12 bases between. The CDR3 consists of 14 residues. Data came from immunoSEQ multiplex PCR; TCRdb stores just in-frame clones and leaves some out. The sample has under 500,000 clones; 85% to 90% are singletons. Material: peripheral blood. This sequence originates from a woman aged 25 to 39 with acute or convalescent COVID-19. The chain couples TRBV10-3 to TRBJ1-1, with no clear D. The CDR3 sequence is CAITEQLMNTEAFF. In DNA, the CDR3 is TGTGCCATCACCGAACAGCTCATGAACACTGAAGCTTTCTTT.